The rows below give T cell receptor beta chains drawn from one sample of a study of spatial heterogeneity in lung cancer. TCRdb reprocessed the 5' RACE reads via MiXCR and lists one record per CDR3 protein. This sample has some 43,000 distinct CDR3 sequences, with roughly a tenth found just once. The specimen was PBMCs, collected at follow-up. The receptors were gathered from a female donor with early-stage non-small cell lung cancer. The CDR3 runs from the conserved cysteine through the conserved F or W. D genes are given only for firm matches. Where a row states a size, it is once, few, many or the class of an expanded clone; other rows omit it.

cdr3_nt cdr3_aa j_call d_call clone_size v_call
TGTGCCACCTCGGGTCGCTCCTACAATGAGCAGTTCTTC CATSGRSYNEQFF TRBJ2-1 . many TRBV27
TGTGCCATCAGCCCAATAAGCGGGGGAGTCTCACAAGGTACGCAGTATTTT CAISPISGGVSQGTQYF TRBJ2-3 TRBD2 many TRBV10-3
TGCAGTGCTAGGCTCCCGGGACAGGGGGCGAATCAGCCCCAGCATTTT CSARLPGQGANQPQHF TRBJ1-5 TRBD1 few TRBV20-1
TGTGCCAGCAGCCCAGGGGGGAACTCTGGGGCCAACGTCCTGACTTTC CASSPGGNSGANVLTF TRBJ2-6 . few TRBV7-2
TGTGCCAGCAGTCCACTAGCGGGGGGGCTCAGTGAGCAGTTCTTC CASSPLAGGLSEQFF TRBJ2-1 TRBD2 many TRBV6-2/TRBV6-3
TGCAGCGCAAGGGGGGCTGAAGAGACCCAGTACTTC CSARGAEETQYF TRBJ2-5 . few TRBV29-1
TGTGCCAGCAGATCAGCAGGGGACAGGCGCACAGATACGCAGTATTTT CASRSAGDRRTDTQYF TRBJ2-3 TRBD1 few TRBV12-3/TRBV12-4
TGCGCCAGCAGCCACGGGACAGGGGCCAACAATGAGCAGTTCTTC CASSHGTGANNEQFF TRBJ2-1 TRBD1 . TRBV5-1
TGTGCCAGCAGCCAAGATCGCGGACCAGGCTACACCTTC CASSQDRGPGYTF TRBJ1-2 . . TRBV3-1
TGTGCCAGCAGAGAGCTAGCGGGGGCTAAGAACACCGGGGAGCTGTTTTTT CASRELAGAKNTGELFF TRBJ2-2 TRBD2 . TRBV28
TGCAGTGCTAGAGAGAGGGCAGGGCGAAGCTACGAGCAGTACTTC CSARERAGRSYEQYF TRBJ2-7 . . TRBV20-1
TGTGCCAGCAGCGTGACTAGCGGGGCCTCCTACGAGCAGTACTTC CASSVTSGASYEQYF TRBJ2-7 TRBD2 many TRBV7-2
TGCGCCAGCAGCCCCGGGACTAGCGGATCCTACAATGAGCAGTTCTTC CASSPGTSGSYNEQFF TRBJ2-1 TRBD2 . TRBV5-1
TGCAGCGTCTCCAGGGGTGACACTGAAGCTTTCTTT CSVSRGDTEAFF TRBJ1-1 . . TRBV29-1
TGTGCCAGCAGTAAGACAGTTTACGAGCAGTACTTC CASSKTVYEQYF TRBJ2-7 . few TRBV28
TGTGCCAGCAGCCAGGGGGGGCGAGAGGCTGAAGCTTTCTTT CASSQGGREAEAFF TRBJ1-1 . . TRBV3-1
TGTGCCAGCAGCCAAGAGTTGCTAGCGGGGCCTTCGGGGGATACGCAGTATTTT CASSQELLAGPSGDTQYF TRBJ2-3 TRBD2 . TRBV14
TGTGCCATCATGGGCGAAAAGCCTGAAGCTTTCTTT CAIMGEKPEAFF TRBJ1-1 . many TRBV10-3
TGCAGTGCTAGAGATCGGTCCCTCCCAGGACTGGGGCCCCAGCATTTT CSARDRSLPGLGPQHF TRBJ1-5 . many TRBV20-1
TGCGCCAGCAGCCAAGTGGGGACAGGAGATTACGAGCAGTACTTC CASSQVGTGDYEQYF TRBJ2-7 TRBD1 many TRBV4-3
TGTGCCAGCAGCTTAGGACAGGCTGCTTTCTTT CASSLGQAAFF TRBJ1-1 . . TRBV7-9
TGTGCCAGCAGTACGACAGGGTGGGGTGAAAAACTGTTTTTT CASSTTGWGEKLFF TRBJ1-4 TRBD1 . TRBV28
TGTGCCAGCAGCCTAAGGGCAGGACCGCCCTACGAGCAGTACTTC CASSLRAGPPYEQYF TRBJ2-7 . many TRBV7-2
TGTGCCAGCAGCCAAGATCCGGGCAGATACACTGAAGCTTTCTTT CASSQDPGRYTEAFF TRBJ1-1 . many TRBV3-2
TGTGCCAGCAGTTTTGACGTGGTTAGTTCACCCCTCCACTTT CASSFDVVSSPLHF TRBJ1-6 . many TRBV28
TGTGCCTGGAGTAGGGGACTAGTCACCGGGGAGCTGTTTTTT CAWSRGLVTGELFF TRBJ2-2 TRBD2 . TRBV30
TGCAGTGCTCCCGAGGGCTGGACCAATCAGCCCCAGCATTTT CSAPEGWTNQPQHF TRBJ1-5 . . TRBV20-1
TGTGCCAGCTCATTACAGGTTGATGGCTCCGAGCAGTACTTC CASSLQVDGSEQYF TRBJ2-7 . few TRBV18
TGTGCCGTGCCGGGACAAACGAACACCGGGGAGCTGTTTTTT CAVPGQTNTGELFF TRBJ2-2 . few TRBV6-2/TRBV6-3
TGTGCCAGCAGCTTACGCGTGGGAGCGGGTGAAGGCACAGATACGCAGTATTTT CASSLRVGAGEGTDTQYF TRBJ2-3 . few TRBV7-3
TGTGCCAGCAGCCCTGGGCTGGCAGATACGCAGTATTTT CASSPGLADTQYF TRBJ2-3 . . TRBV11-2
TGTGCCAGCAGCTCCCTTTCGAGAGAGACCCAGTACTTC CASSSLSRETQYF TRBJ2-5 . . TRBV5-5
TGTGCCAGTAGTAATCTAGCGGGGACGCAGTATTTT CASSNLAGTQYF TRBJ2-3 TRBD2 . TRBV19
TGTGCCAGCAGTTTTCCTACGGCCGGGACTAGCGGGGTCGAGCAGTACTTC CASSFPTAGTSGVEQYF TRBJ2-7 TRBD2 many TRBV28
TGTGCCAGCAGTACCGGACTGACCAATGAGCAGTTCTTC CASSTGLTNEQFF TRBJ2-1 . large TRBV28
TGCAGTGCTAGCTGGGACAGGGAGGGCGAGCAGTACTTC CSASWDREGEQYF TRBJ2-7 TRBD1 many TRBV20-1
TGCAGCGTTGGAGGGTCCTACGAGCAGTACTTC CSVGGSYEQYF TRBJ2-7 . few TRBV29-1
TGTGCCATCAGGAGCGGGGGGGCAACAGATACGCAGTATTTT CAIRSGGATDTQYF TRBJ2-3 TRBD2 . TRBV10-3
TGCAGCGTTGTGGGACGCACCTATGGCTACACCTTC CSVVGRTYGYTF TRBJ1-2 . few TRBV29-1
TGTGCCAGCAGCTTAAGCCGAGCCCAAGAGACCCAGTACTTC CASSLSRAQETQYF TRBJ2-5 . . TRBV7-2
TGTGCCAGCAGTTTCGCTTCAGGTACTAGCAATCAGCCCCAGCATTTT CASSFASGTSNQPQHF TRBJ1-5 . many TRBV12-3/TRBV12-4
TGCGCCAGCAGCTTACCTTCAGATACGCAGTATTTT CASSLPSDTQYF TRBJ2-3 . few TRBV5-1
TGTGCCAGCAGCCCGGGAAACTCTGGGGCCAACGTCCTGACTTTC CASSPGNSGANVLTF TRBJ2-6 . many TRBV7-3
TGCAGTGCTAGAGCCATGGACAGGGCTTACGAGCAGTACTTC CSARAMDRAYEQYF TRBJ2-7 TRBD1 many TRBV20-1
TGCGCCAGCAGCTTGAGGCCTAGCGGGGGTGAAGAGACCCAGTACTTC CASSLRPSGGEETQYF TRBJ2-5 TRBD2 few TRBV5-1
TGCGCCAGCAGCTTGGGACAGGGGGACGAGCAGTACTTC CASSLGQGDEQYF TRBJ2-7 TRBD1 . TRBV5-1
TGTGCCAGCAGCTTAGATCAGTCCAATACGCAGTATTTT CASSLDQSNTQYF TRBJ2-3 . many TRBV11-3
TGCGCCAGCAGCTTGGCCCCGTGGACAGGGGGCAACATTCAGTACTTC CASSLAPWTGGNIQYF TRBJ2-4 TRBD1 . TRBV5-1
TGCGCCAGCAGCTTGGCACGGCCTAACTATGGCTACACCTTC CASSLARPNYGYTF TRBJ1-2 . . TRBV5-1
TGTGCCAGCAGCTTAGCGATAAGAGAGGGGGAGACCCAGTACTTC CASSLAIREGETQYF TRBJ2-5 . few TRBV7-6
TGTGCCAGCAGCTTAGTTGCTAGCGGGGGGAGTCGGGAGACCCAGTACTTC CASSLVASGGSRETQYF TRBJ2-5 TRBD2 many TRBV11-2
TGTGCCATCAGTGAAAACCCGAACACTGAAGCTTTCTTT CAISENPNTEAFF TRBJ1-1 . . TRBV2
TGTGCCATCGGCCGGGACAGGGGAATCGGGGAGCTGTTTTTT CAIGRDRGIGELFF TRBJ2-2 TRBD1 many TRBV10-3
TGTGCCAGTAGTATAGCCGGGACAGGGGGATTTCGGTACACTGAAGCTTTCTTT CASSIAGTGGFRYTEAFF TRBJ1-1 TRBD1 few TRBV19
TGTGCCAGCAGCCAAGCGAGAGGGGGCAAAGAGACCCAGTACTTC CASSQARGGKETQYF TRBJ2-5 TRBD1 many TRBV4-2
TGCGCCAGCAGCCAAGCTGGCGGTCAGCAATACTTC CASSQAGGQQYF TRBJ2-7 . many TRBV4-1
TGTGCCAGCACCCCCTCAGGCCGGGAGCTGTTTTTT CASTPSGRELFF TRBJ2-2 . medium-sized TRBV7-9
TGTGCCAGCAGCGCCGGCTACGAGCAGTACTTC CASSAGYEQYF TRBJ2-7 . . TRBV3-1
TGTGCCAGCAGCTTGGCGCTCACCGCCCAGGCGTCCCGGCAGCTCGATGAGCAGTTCTTC CASSLALTAQASRQLDEQFF TRBJ2-1 . many TRBV5-5